Listed below are T cell receptor beta chains from one sample, sequenced in a study of identical twins. TCRdb reprocessed the 5' RACE reads with MiXCR, giving one entry per CDR3 protein. This table has about 290,000 distinct CDR3 sequences, roughly 10% appearing once. These same data were also listed under a study on yellow fever vaccine responses in identical twins.

The specimen sequenced was CD8+ T cells sorted from blood. These receptors were collected from a woman aged 18 to 35 in good health. Both conserved end residues are part of each CDR3. A D gene is named only where the DNA matches it firmly. Where a row states a size, it is once, few, many or the class of an expanded clone; other rows omit it.

TGCAGTGCTAGAGAGGGGCGGGAGCAAGGGGAGACCCAGTACTTC CSAREGREQGETQYF TRBD2 TRBV20-1 NA TRBJ2-5
TGTGCCAGCTCGATTGGGTCCGAGCAGTACTTC CASSIGSEQYF NA TRBV19 NA TRBJ2-7
TGCAGTGCTTTTAAAGACGCTGAAGCTTTCTTT CSAFKDAEAFF NA TRBV20-1 NA TRBJ1-1
TGTGCCAGCCACCCTGGGGGGGGAGGAACTTACAATGAGCAGTTCTTC CASHPGGGGTYNEQFF TRBD2 TRBV6-1 many TRBJ2-1
TGCGCCAGCGAGCCCACTTCAGATTACAGGAGCGTTAATGAGCAGTTCTTC CASEPTSDYRSVNEQFF NA TRBV4-1 NA TRBJ2-1
TGTGCCACCAGCACATCTTGGCGTTTCACCGGGGAGCTGTTTTTT CATSTSWRFTGELFF NA TRBV15 few TRBJ2-2
TGCAGTGCTAGAGAGGGGGGCGTCAAAAACATTCAGTACTTC CSAREGGVKNIQYF NA TRBV20-1 many TRBJ2-4
TGTGCCAGCAGCTTGGCCGGGTCTAGCGAGCAGTACTTC CASSLAGSSEQYF NA TRBV5-6 NA TRBJ2-7
TGTGCCAGCAGTGACAGTAGGGTAGGTGTGTCCTACAATGAGCAGTTCTTC CASSDSRVGVSYNEQFF NA TRBV25-1 NA TRBJ2-1
TGCGCCAGCAGCTTGTTTCAGGGAGGTCCTATCGGCTACACCTTC CASSLFQGGPIGYTF NA TRBV5-1 NA TRBJ1-2
TGCAGCGCTAAAGAGTACGAGCAGTACTTC CSAKEYEQYF NA TRBV29-1 many TRBJ2-7
TGTGCCAGCAGCTCCGGGGGGAACACTGAAGCTTTCTTT CASSSGGNTEAFF NA TRBV6-2/TRBV6-3 many TRBJ1-1
TGTGCCAGCAGAGGGGCGGGTTACAACTCCTACGAGCAGTACTTC CASRGAGYNSYEQYF NA TRBV7-9 few TRBJ2-7
TGTGCCAGCAGCGTTTCGGGGACGGCCTATGGCTACACCTTC CASSVSGTAYGYTF NA TRBV9 many TRBJ1-2
TGTGCCAGTCACACACGAGGGAGGAGAAACCTCAATCAGCCCCAGCATTTT CASHTRGRRNLNQPQHF NA TRBV4-2 few TRBJ1-5
TGTGCCAGCAGTCCACGACAGGGGGCCCAAAGTCAGCCCCAGCATTTT CASSPRQGAQSQPQHF TRBD1 TRBV27 few TRBJ1-5
TGTGCCAGCAGCCATAGTGGGGAAGGAGGATCAGATACGCAGTATTTT CASSHSGEGGSDTQYF NA TRBV4-2 many TRBJ2-3
TGTGCCAGCAGCTTAGAGCGAGATACGCAGTATTTT CASSLERDTQYF NA TRBV7-6 many TRBJ2-3
TGCGCCAGCAGCTTGGCGGGACCCAACAGCGAGCAGTACTTC CASSLAGPNSEQYF NA TRBV5-1 many TRBJ2-7
TGTGCCAGCAGTTCCAAACAGGTTGCTGGGGCCAACGTCCTGACTTTC CASSSKQVAGANVLTF NA TRBV12-3/TRBV12-4 NA TRBJ2-6
TGTGCCAGCAGTTACCCGGGACTAGCGGGAATCACCGGGGAGCTGTTTTTT CASSYPGLAGITGELFF TRBD2 TRBV6-5 NA TRBJ2-2
TGTGCCACCAGCAGAGATCGCCCGTCGCCGGTCCCCAAAGAGACCCAGTACTTC CATSRDRPSPVPKETQYF NA TRBV15 NA TRBJ2-5
TGTGCCAGCAGCTTAGATGAGGGTTTATCCTACTACGAGCAGTACTTC CASSLDEGLSYYEQYF NA TRBV11-2 once TRBJ2-7
TGTGCCAGCAGTGGGGACAGTGCCGGTTTTGGGCTCCAAGAGACCCAGTACTTC CASSGDSAGFGLQETQYF TRBD1 TRBV6-1 NA TRBJ2-5
TGTGCCAGCAGTCCATACAGGGGGTCCGCCGGGGAGCTGTTTTTT CASSPYRGSAGELFF TRBD1 TRBV6-1 many TRBJ2-2
TGCAGTGCTAGAGGGCAGGTGGATGTGGAGCAGTTCTTC CSARGQVDVEQFF NA TRBV20-1 few TRBJ2-1
TGTGCCAGCAGTGTCACCGGGAGGTGGGCTGAAGCTTTCTTT CASSVTGRWAEAFF NA TRBV12-3/TRBV12-4 few TRBJ1-1
TGTGCCAGCAGCTACCAACCGGGACAGGGCACAGATACGCAGTATTTT CASSYQPGQGTDTQYF TRBD1 TRBV7-9 few TRBJ2-3
TGCAGTGCTACCCGACTAGCCCGCTACAATGAGCAGTTCTTC CSATRLARYNEQFF TRBD2 TRBV20-1 many TRBJ2-1
TGTGCCAGCAGCCTATCTAGCGGGGGAGACTACAATGAGCAGTTCTTC CASSLSSGGDYNEQFF TRBD2 TRBV5-4 few TRBJ2-1
TGTGCCAGCAGTGGGGACAGGGGCCAAGAGACCCAGTACTTC CASSGDRGQETQYF TRBD1 TRBV25-1 many TRBJ2-5
TGCGCCAGCAGTCCAGACAGGGGAAATACGCAGTATTTT CASSPDRGNTQYF TRBD1 TRBV4-3 NA TRBJ2-3
TGTGCCAGCAGTTACTCGGGCCGGACTACTCAGACAGGAGGAAACTATGGCTACACCTTC CASSYSGRTTQTGGNYGYTF NA TRBV6-2/TRBV6-3 few TRBJ1-2
TGCAGTGCCAGAGGGGTGTTTAGCTCCTACAATGAGCAGTTCTTC CSARGVFSSYNEQFF NA TRBV20-1 many TRBJ2-1
TGTGCCAGCAGCATGGGCGGACTAGCGGGAGAGGGTGAGCAGTTCTTC CASSMGGLAGEGEQFF TRBD2 TRBV3-1 many TRBJ2-1
TGCAGCGCATCAGGGAGGAACACTGAAGCTTTCTTT CSASGRNTEAFF NA TRBV29-1 few TRBJ1-1
TGTGCCAGCAGCTTAGTCGACAACATACCGAACTATGGCTACACCTTC CASSLVDNIPNYGYTF NA TRBV7-2 NA TRBJ1-2
TGTGCCAGCAGCCAAGAGAGGGACGGGAGCTACGAGCAGTACTTC CASSQERDGSYEQYF NA TRBV4-3 many TRBJ2-7
TGTGCCAGCAGCTTAAAGGCCAGGGAGGGGACCGGGGAGCTGTTTTTT CASSLKAREGTGELFF TRBD2 TRBV7-6 few TRBJ2-2
TGCGCCAGCAGCGAGGGACTAGCGGGGTGGTACGAGCAGTACTTC CASSEGLAGWYEQYF TRBD2 TRBV5-1 NA TRBJ2-7
TGTGCTACTCTAGCGGGGGATACCTACGAGCAGTACTTC CATLAGDTYEQYF TRBD2 TRBV10-3 few TRBJ2-7
TGTGCCACCAGCAGATTTCCAGGGGGGGCCGGGGAGCTGTTTTTT CATSRFPGGAGELFF NA TRBV15 many TRBJ2-2
TGTGCCAGCAGAAGGACAGGAGCCGTAGTAGCCAAAAACATTCAGTACTTC CASRRTGAVVAKNIQYF TRBD1 TRBV28 NA TRBJ2-4
TGCGCCAGCAAGGTAGCTTGGGCCGGGGAGCTGTTTTTT CASKVAWAGELFF NA TRBV5-1 NA TRBJ2-2
TGTGCCAGCAGTTACGGAGGGGGTAATCAGCCCCAGCATTTT CASSYGGGNQPQHF NA TRBV6-2/TRBV6-3 many TRBJ1-5
TGTGCCAGCAGCACCTTTGTGCGGGCATCTAGCACAGATACGCAGTATTTT CASSTFVRASSTDTQYF NA TRBV11-2 NA TRBJ2-3
TGCAGTGCTAGAGATCTCGCTAGCGGCTCCTACGAGCAGTACTTC CSARDLASGSYEQYF TRBD2 TRBV20-1 NA TRBJ2-7
TGTGCCAGCAGCCAAACACCGGGACAGGGGGACCACGAGCAGTACTTC CASSQTPGQGDHEQYF TRBD1 TRBV4-2 NA TRBJ2-7
TGCGCCAGCAGCCAAAGGTCCCGGGACAGAGACACGCAGTATTTT CASSQRSRDRDTQYF TRBD1 TRBV4-1 NA TRBJ2-3